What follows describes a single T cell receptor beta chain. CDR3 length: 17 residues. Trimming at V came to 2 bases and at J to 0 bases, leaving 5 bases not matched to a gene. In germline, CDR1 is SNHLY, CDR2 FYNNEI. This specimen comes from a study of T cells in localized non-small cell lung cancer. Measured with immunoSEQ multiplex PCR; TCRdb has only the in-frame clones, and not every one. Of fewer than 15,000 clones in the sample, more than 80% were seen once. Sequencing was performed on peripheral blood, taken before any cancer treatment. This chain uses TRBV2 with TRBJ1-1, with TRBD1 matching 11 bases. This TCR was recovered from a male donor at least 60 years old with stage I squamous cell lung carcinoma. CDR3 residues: CASSEWDRGFMNTEAFF. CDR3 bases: TGTGCCAGCAGTGAATGGGACAGGGGGTTCATGAACACTGAAGCTTTCTTT.